A selection of T cell receptor beta chains follows, all from one sample in a study of T cell changes during pregnancy in multiple sclerosis. Libraries were prepared by immunoSEQ multiplex PCR; TCRdb keeps only in-frame clonotypes and omits some of them. There are roughly 30,000 clones in the sample; 75% to 90% occur only once, and over 5.5% lies in the top ten. Here the sequenced sample was CD8+ T cells from peripheral blood mononuclear cells, taken after pregnancy. All receptors derive from a female donor with multiple sclerosis, enrolled in a pregnancy study. Each CDR3 is given with its conserved first and last residue. D genes are given only for firm matches. Not every row has a clone size; where given, it reads once, few, many or a size class.

>NA|TRBJ2-7|TRBV5-1|TRBD2
TGCGCCAGCAGCATGCGGACTAGCGGGAGAAAGGAGCAGTACTTC
CASSMRTSGRKEQYF
>NA|TRBJ2-7|TRBV11-2|NA
TGTGCCAGCAGCTTAGATCCCGAGGGAGCCTACGAGCAGTACTTC
CASSLDPEGAYEQYF
>NA|TRBJ1-3|TRBV15|NA
TGTGCCACCAGCAGAGATTTCCCGGACACCATATATTTT
CATSRDFPDTIYF
>once|TRBJ2-5|TRBV6-5|TRBD1
TGTGCCAGCAGTCCTCAGGGGGTCCTCCAAGAGACCCAGTACTTC
CASSPQGVLQETQYF
>NA|TRBJ1-2|TRBV29-1|NA
TGCAGCGTCCCCACGGAGGGGCAAGTAGATGGCTACACCTTC
CSVPTEGQVDGYTF
>NA|TRBJ1-5|TRBV6-5|TRBD1
TGTGCCAGCAGGGACAGGGAGGGTCAGCCCCAGCATTTT
CASRDREGQPQHF
>NA|TRBJ1-1|TRBV6-6|TRBD1
TGTGCCAGCAGAACGGGACAGTTGAACACTGAAGCTTTCTTT
CASRTGQLNTEAFF
>few|TRBJ2-1|TRBV15|TRBD2
TGTGCCACCAGCAGACCCTCTCCGGGAGGGGAGATTTATGAGCAGTTCTTC
CATSRPSPGGEIYEQFF
>NA|TRBJ1-1|TRBV11-2|TRBD1
TGTGCCAGCAGCTTAGATCTAGGGGACAGGCGAGCTTTCTTT
CASSLDLGDRRAFF
>NA|TRBJ1-1|TRBV19|NA
TGTGCCAGTAGTCCGTGGCAGGTGAACACTGAAGCTTTCTTT
CASSPWQVNTEAFF
>NA|TRBJ2-1|TRBV18|TRBD2
TGTGCCAGCTCACCCACTAGCGGGGCATACAATGAGCAGTTCTTC
CASSPTSGAYNEQFF
>medium-sized|TRBJ1-1|TRBV7-9|NA
TGTGCCAGCAGCTTCGTGGAGGCTGAAGCTTTCTTT
CASSFVEAEAFF
>NA|TRBJ2-1|TRBV6-5|NA
TGTGCCAGCAGTCCCCTGCGAGCATCGGGCAATGAGCAGTTCTTC
CASSPLRASGNEQFF
>NA|TRBJ2-2|TRBV7-9|TRBD2
TGTGCCAGCAGCCCCCAGGGACTAGCGGGAGACACCGGGGAGCTGTTTTTT
CASSPQGLAGDTGELFF
>NA|TRBJ2-1|TRBV4-3|TRBD1
TGCGCCAGCAGCCTAGCCGACAGGGCCTACAATGAGCAGTTCTTC
CASSLADRAYNEQFF
>NA|TRBJ2-2|TRBV14|TRBD2
TGTGCCAGCAGCCAAGATTCTCTAGCGGGAGTGGTCGGGGAGCTGTTTTTT
CASSQDSLAGVVGELFF
>NA|TRBJ2-5|TRBV4-3|TRBD2
TGCGCCAGCAGCCAAGATATGGGGAGGGAAGAGACCCAGTACTTC
CASSQDMGREETQYF
>NA|TRBJ2-1|TRBV10-3|NA
TGTGCCATCAGTGAGCCCACCCGGGACTTCAACAATGAGCAGTTCTTC
CAISEPTRDFNNEQFF
>NA|TRBJ2-3|TRBV4-3|TRBD2
TGCGCCAGCAGCCGAGGGACTAGCGGTAGCACAGATACGCAGTATTTT
CASSRGTSGSTDTQYF
>NA|TRBJ2-2|TRBV2|TRBD2
TGTGCCAGCAGTGAAGTAGCTTCGACTAGCGACACCGGGGAGCTGTTTTTT
CASSEVASTSDTGELFF
>NA|TRBJ2-1|TRBV19|TRBD2
TGTGCCAGTAGTATCGGCCTAGCGGGGCCCTACAATGAGCAGTTCTTC
CASSIGLAGPYNEQFF
>once|TRBJ2-7|TRBV27|NA
TGTGCCAGCGGGCGGGGCGCCTCCTACGAGCAGTACTTC
CASGRGASYEQYF
>NA|TRBJ1-5|TRBV21-1|NA
TGTGCCAGCAGCAAACGACAAGGACAGGCAGGCTGCAATCAGCCCCAGCATTTT
CASSKRQGQAGCNQPQHF